Reported below is one T cell receptor beta chain. No antigen is known for it. Clones were sequenced by immunoSEQ multiplex PCR, and TCRdb holds only the in-frame ones, with some missing. The data show approximately 160,000 clones, roughly 87% seen once. The entry originates in a study of T cell responses to AZD1222 COVID-19 vaccine. Study-wide results and limits: Females made up more of the donors, who were largely white British, and clonal diversity may have come out too low. Spike-specific TCR breadth and depth both grew after two AZD1222 doses.

The germline CDR1 and CDR2 sequences are SGHRS and YFSETQ. The V end lost 7 bases, the J end lost 1 base, and 14 bases lay between the germline ends. CDR3 length equals 14 residues. The sequence derives from an adult in good health. The rearrangement links TRBV5-1 to TRBJ1-1; TRBD1 might be the D (6 bases). The sequences come from peripheral blood, collected on day 0 of AZD1222 vaccination. The chain's CDR3 is CASRRGGGNTEAFF. The DNA for the CDR3 is TGCGCCAGCCGCCGAGGGGGAGGGAACACTGAAGCTTTCTTT.